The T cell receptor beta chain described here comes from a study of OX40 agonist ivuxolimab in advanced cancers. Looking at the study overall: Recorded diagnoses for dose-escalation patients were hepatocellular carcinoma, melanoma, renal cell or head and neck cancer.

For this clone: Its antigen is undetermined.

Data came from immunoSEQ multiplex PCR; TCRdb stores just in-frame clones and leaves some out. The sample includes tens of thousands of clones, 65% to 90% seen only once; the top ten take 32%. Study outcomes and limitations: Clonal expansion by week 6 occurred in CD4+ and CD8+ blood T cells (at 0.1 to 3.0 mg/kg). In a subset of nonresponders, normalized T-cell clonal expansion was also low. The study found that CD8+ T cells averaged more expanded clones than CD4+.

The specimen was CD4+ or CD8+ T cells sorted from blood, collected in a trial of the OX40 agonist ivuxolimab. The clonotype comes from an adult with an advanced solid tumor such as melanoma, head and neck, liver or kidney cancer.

CDR3 amino acids: CASSTGGEQFF. CDR3 DNA: TGTGCCAGTAGTACTGGTGGTGAGCAGTTCTTC. The chain combines TRBV19 with TRBJ2-1, with unresolved D. The germline V gene has CDR1 LNHDA and CDR2 SQIVND (reference sequence). Trimming left V 4 bases short and J 9 bases short, with 7 bases between. The CDR3 is made up of 11 amino acids.